Sequencing of this T cell receptor beta chain was carried out in a study of OX40 agonist ivuxolimab in advanced cancers. V was pared by 5 bases and J by 12 bases, with 21 bases between. Germline CDR1 and CDR2: SGHRS and YFSETQ. The CDR3 runs to 14 residues. This clone was seen a few times. This table comes from immunoSEQ multiplex PCR, and its TCRdb copy is limited to in-frame clones, with some not included. In the table there are some 28,000 clones, around 88% of which are singletons. This chain uses TRBV5-1 with TRBJ2-1, with D perhaps TRBD2 (6 bases). The sample was CD4+ or CD8+ T cells sorted from blood, taken in a trial of the OX40 agonist ivuxolimab. This TCR came from an adult with an advanced solid tumor such as melanoma, head and neck, liver or kidney cancer. This CDR3 reads CASRVGGARAGQFF. Here the CDR3 DNA reads TGCGCCAGCAGGGTTGGAGGGGCCCGGGCTGGGCAGTTCTTC.